The rows below give T cell receptor beta chains drawn from one sample of a study of T-cell reconstitution after alpha-beta-depleted transplantation in children. TCRdb itself ran the PCR reads through MiXCR, one entry per CDR3 protein. The sample records about 240,000 distinct CDR3 sequences, roughly 25% being singletons. Sequenced material: PBMCs, taken before TCRalphabeta/CD19-depleted stem cell transplant. These receptors were obtained from a girl aged 2-9 years with Fanconi anemia, due to receive a stem cell transplant. The CDR3 runs from the conserved cysteine through the conserved F or W. D genes are given only for firm matches. Clone size is shown for a subset of rows, as once, few, many or a class of expanded clone.

CDR3 | DNA | J | D | V | size
CASSPTGGYGYTF | TGTGCCAGCAGCCCCACAGGGGGCTATGGCTACACCTTC | TRBJ1-2 | TRBD1 | TRBV12-3/TRBV12-4 | few
CASRGGLAQYNEQFF | TGTGCCAGCAGAGGTGGGCTAGCGCAATACAATGAGCAGTTCTTC | TRBJ2-1 | - | TRBV6-4 | many
CASSQEVQRNEQFF | TGCGCCAGCAGCCAAGAGGTACAAAGGAATGAGCAGTTCTTC | TRBJ2-1 | - | TRBV4-1 | -
CSATGRLAGSYEQYF | TGCAGTGCTACCGGCCGACTAGCTGGGTCCTACGAGCAGTACTTC | TRBJ2-7 | TRBD2 | TRBV20-1 | -
CSARDSQGVYEQYF | TGCAGTGCTAGAGATTCGCAGGGGGTATACGAGCAGTACTTC | TRBJ2-7 | TRBD1 | TRBV20-1 | many
CASSWGPGVKSEAFF | TGTGCCAGCAGTTGGGGGCCGGGGGTTAAATCTGAAGCTTTCTTT | TRBJ1-1 | - | TRBV12-3/TRBV12-4 | -
CSVEENRGISYNEQFF | TGCAGCGTTGAAGAAAACAGGGGGATATCTTACAATGAGCAGTTCTTC | TRBJ2-1 | TRBD1 | TRBV29-1 | -
CAISPGQVYSQETQYF | TGTGCCATCAGTCCGGGACAGGTCTATTCCCAAGAGACCCAGTACTTC | TRBJ2-5 | TRBD1 | TRBV10-3 | -
CSALGVLRPDISYNEQFF | TGCAGTGCCCTTGGCGTGCTGAGACCCGACATTTCCTACAATGAGCAGTTCTTC | TRBJ2-1 | - | TRBV20-1 | few
CSARDGTTTDTQYF | TGCAGTGCTAGAGATGGGACCACCACAGATACGCAGTATTTT | TRBJ2-3 | - | TRBV20-1 | -
CASSLPPQITFYNEQFF | TGTGCCAGCAGTCTTCCCCCACAGATCACTTTTTACAATGAGCAGTTCTTC | TRBJ2-1 | - | TRBV12-3/TRBV12-4 | many
CATRRLGTYEQYF | TGTGCCACCAGACGACTGGGGACGTACGAGCAGTACTTC | TRBJ2-7 | - | TRBV15 | many
CASSWTSGINEQFF | TGTGCCAGCAGCTGGACTAGCGGGATAAATGAGCAGTTCTTC | TRBJ2-1 | TRBD2 | TRBV27 | -
CASSVDSFNSPLHF | TGTGCCAGCAGCGTGGACTCGTTTAATTCACCCCTCCACTTT | TRBJ1-6 | - | TRBV12-3/TRBV12-4 | many
CASSLGYLETQYF | TGTGCCAGCAGCTTAGGTTACCTGGAGACCCAGTACTTC | TRBJ2-5 | - | TRBV7-9 | -
CAISEPDSGTRYYNEQFF | TGTGCCATCAGTGAGCCAGACTCCGGGACTAGGTACTACAATGAGCAGTTCTTC | TRBJ2-1 | TRBD2 | TRBV10-3 | few
CASSPRGIAGYNEQFF | TGTGCCAGCAGCCCTAGAGGGATAGCGGGGTACAATGAGCAGTTCTTC | TRBJ2-1 | TRBD2 | TRBV6-2/TRBV6-3 | few
CASSLARGQGSYEQYF | TGCGCCAGCAGCTTGGCCCGTGGACAGGGCTCCTACGAGCAGTACTTC | TRBJ2-7 | TRBD1 | TRBV5-1 | -
CASSLGDRPYNEQFF | TGTGCCAGCAGCCTAGGGGACAGGCCGTACAATGAGCAGTTCTTC | TRBJ2-1 | TRBD1 | TRBV11-3 | -
CASTVGRRYTGELFF | TGTGCCAGCACCGTAGGGAGACGTTACACCGGGGAGCTGTTTTTT | TRBJ2-2 | - | TRBV13 | many
CSVGGGGNPHEQYF | TGCAGCGTTGGAGGGGGCGGGAACCCTCACGAGCAGTACTTC | TRBJ2-7 | - | TRBV29-1 | -